This T cell receptor beta chain was sequenced for a study of shared clonotypes between healthy human individuals. At the level of the study: The cohort had a couple of women and a few men, ages 18 to 49. Study-level points and caveats: Shared clonotypes across all four donors exceeded non-shared ones in generation probability.

The V gene lost 5 bases and the J gene lost 5 bases, with 15 bases spanning the gap. Germline V gives CDR1 SGHTA, CDR2 FQGNSA. The CDR3 consists of 14 residues. Libraries were prepared by immunoSEQ multiplex PCR; TCRdb keeps only in-frame clonotypes and omits some of them. The sample contains approximately 980,000 clones, 76% of which appear only once. A word on this clone: The antigen is not known.

The rearrangement uses TRBV7-2 and TRBJ1-1; D remains unclear. Sequencing was performed on memory CD4+ T cells sorted from blood. Documented subset: CD45RA-negative fraction. This clonotype was sampled from a man aged 18 to 30 in good health. CDR3 loop: CASSRLILGTEAFF. The CDR3, as DNA: TGTGCCAGCAGCCGACTGATCCTTGGTACTGAAGCTTTCTTT.